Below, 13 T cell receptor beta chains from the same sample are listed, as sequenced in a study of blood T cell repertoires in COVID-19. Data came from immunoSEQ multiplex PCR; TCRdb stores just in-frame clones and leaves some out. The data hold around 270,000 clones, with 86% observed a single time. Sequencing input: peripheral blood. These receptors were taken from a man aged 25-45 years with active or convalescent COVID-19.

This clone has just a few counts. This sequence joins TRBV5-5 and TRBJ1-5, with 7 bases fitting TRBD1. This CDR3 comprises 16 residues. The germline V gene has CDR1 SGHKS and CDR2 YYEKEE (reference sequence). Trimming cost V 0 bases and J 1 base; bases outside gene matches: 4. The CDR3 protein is CASSLAPGGSNQPQHF. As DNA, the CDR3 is TGTGCCAGCAGCTTGGCTCCAGGGGGGAGCAATCAGCCCCAGCATTTT.

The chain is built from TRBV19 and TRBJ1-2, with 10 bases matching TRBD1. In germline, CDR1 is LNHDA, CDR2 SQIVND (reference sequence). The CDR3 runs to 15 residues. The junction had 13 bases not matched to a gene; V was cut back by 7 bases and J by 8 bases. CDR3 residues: CASTDMGTGAHGYTF. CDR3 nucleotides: TGTGCCAGTACCGACATGGGGACAGGGGCCCACGGCTACACCTTC. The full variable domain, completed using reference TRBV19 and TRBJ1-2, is DGGITQSPKYLFRKEGQNVTLSCEQNLNHDAMYWYRQDPGQGLRLIYYSQIVNDFQKGDIAEGYSVSREKKESFPLTVTSAQKNPTAFYLCASTDMGTGAHGYTFGSGTRLTVV.

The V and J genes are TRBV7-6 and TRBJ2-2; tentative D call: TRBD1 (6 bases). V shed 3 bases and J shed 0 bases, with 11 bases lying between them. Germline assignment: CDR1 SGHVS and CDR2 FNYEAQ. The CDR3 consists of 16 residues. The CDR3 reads CASSFIRTANTGELFF. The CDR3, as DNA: TGTGCCAGCAGCTTTATACGGACAGCGAACACCGGGGAGCTGTTTTTT.

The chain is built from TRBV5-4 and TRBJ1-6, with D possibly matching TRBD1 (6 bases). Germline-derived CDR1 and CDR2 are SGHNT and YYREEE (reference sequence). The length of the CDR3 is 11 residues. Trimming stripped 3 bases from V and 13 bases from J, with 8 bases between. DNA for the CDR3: TGTGCCAGCAGCTCACAGGGTCCCCTCCACTTT. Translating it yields CASSSQGPLHF.

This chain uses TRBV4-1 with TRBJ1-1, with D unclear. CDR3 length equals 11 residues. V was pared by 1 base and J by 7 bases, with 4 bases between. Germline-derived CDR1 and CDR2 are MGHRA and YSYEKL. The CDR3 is CASSQGSEAFF. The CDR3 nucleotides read TGCGCCAGCAGCCAAGGGAGTGAAGCTTTCTTT.

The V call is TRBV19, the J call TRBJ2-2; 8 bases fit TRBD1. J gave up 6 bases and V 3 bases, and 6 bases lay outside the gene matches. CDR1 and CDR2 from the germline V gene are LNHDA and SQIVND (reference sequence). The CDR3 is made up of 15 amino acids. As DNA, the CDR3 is TGTGCCAGTAGTATTAGCCAGGGGGCGGCCGGGGAGCTGTTTTTT. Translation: CASSISQGAAGELFF. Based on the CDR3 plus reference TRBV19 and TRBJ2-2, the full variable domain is DGGITQSPKYLFRKEGQNVTLSCEQNLNHDAMYWYRQDPGQGLRLIYYSQIVNDFQKGDIAEGYSVSREKKESFPLTVTSAQKNPTAFYLCASSISQGAAGELFFGEGSRLTVL.

In DNA, the CDR3 is TGTGCCAGCACTGTGACAGGGAACACCGGGGAGCTGTTTTTT. Its protein is CASTVTGNTGELFF. The gene calls are TRBV25-1 and TRBJ2-2; TRBD1 is a possible D gene (6 bases). Between the trimmed V and J ends, which lost 7 bases and 1 base, there was a span of 10 bases. Per germline, CDR1 MGHDK and CDR2 SYGVNS. The CDR3 has 14 amino acids.

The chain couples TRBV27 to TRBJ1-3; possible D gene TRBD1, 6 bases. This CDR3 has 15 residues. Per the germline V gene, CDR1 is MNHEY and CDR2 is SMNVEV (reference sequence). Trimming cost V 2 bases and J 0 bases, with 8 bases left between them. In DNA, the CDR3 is TGTGCCAGCAGTTTACAGGGGCTCTCTGGAAACACCATATATTTT. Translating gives CASSLQGLSGNTIYF.

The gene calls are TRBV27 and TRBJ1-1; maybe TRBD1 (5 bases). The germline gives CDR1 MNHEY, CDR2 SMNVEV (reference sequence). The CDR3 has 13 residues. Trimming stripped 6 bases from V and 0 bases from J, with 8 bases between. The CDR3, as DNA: TGTGCCAGCAGGTACAGGATGAACACTGAAGCTTTCTTT. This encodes CASRYRMNTEAFF.

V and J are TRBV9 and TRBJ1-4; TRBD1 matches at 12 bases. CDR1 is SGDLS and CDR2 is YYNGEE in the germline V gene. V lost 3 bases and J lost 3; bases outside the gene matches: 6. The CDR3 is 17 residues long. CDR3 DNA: TGTGCCAGCAGCGCCGGGACAGGGGGCGAGTCTAATGAAAAACTGTTTTTT. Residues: CASSAGTGGESNEKLFF.

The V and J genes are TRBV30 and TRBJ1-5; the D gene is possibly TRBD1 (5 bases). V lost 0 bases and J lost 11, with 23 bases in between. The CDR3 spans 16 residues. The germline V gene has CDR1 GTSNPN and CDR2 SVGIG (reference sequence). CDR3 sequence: CAWSVLGSGGPRAQHF. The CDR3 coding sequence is TGTGCCTGGAGTGTACTCGGGTCGGGGGGTCCCAGAGCCCAGCATTTT. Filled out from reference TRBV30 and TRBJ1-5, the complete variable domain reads SQTIHQWPATLVQPVGSPLSLECTVEGTSNPNLYWYRQAAGRGLQLLFYSVGIGQISSEVPQNLSASRPQDRQFILSSKKLLLSDSGFYLCAWSVLGSGGPRAQHFGDGTRLSIL.

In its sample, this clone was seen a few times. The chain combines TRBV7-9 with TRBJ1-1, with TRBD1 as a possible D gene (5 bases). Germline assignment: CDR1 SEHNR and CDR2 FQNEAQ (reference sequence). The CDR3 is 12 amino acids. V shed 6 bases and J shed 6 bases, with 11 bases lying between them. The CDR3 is CASSEGGAEAFF. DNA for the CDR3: TGTGCCAGCAGTGAAGGAGGGGCTGAAGCTTTCTTT.

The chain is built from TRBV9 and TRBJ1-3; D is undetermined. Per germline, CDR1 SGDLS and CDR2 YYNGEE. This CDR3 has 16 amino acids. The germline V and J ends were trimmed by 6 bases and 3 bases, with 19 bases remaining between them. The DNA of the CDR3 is TGTGCCAGCATCGTTCTTCGGGGAGGCAGTGGAAACACCATATATTTT. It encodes CASIVLRGGSGNTIYF. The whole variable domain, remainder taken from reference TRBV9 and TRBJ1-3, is DSGVTQTPKHLITATGQRVTLRCSPRSGDLSVYWYQQSLDQGLQFLIQYYNGEERAKGNILERFSAQQFPDLHSELNLSSLELGDSALYFCASIVLRGGSGNTIYFGEGSWLTVV.